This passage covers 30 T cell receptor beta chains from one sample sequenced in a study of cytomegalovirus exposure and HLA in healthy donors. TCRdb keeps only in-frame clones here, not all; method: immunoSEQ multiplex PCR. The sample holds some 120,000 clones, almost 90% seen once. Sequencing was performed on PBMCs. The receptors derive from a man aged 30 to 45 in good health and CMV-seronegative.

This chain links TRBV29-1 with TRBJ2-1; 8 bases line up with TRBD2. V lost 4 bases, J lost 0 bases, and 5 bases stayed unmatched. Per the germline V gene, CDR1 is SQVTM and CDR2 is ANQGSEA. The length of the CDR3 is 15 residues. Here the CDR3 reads CSVAGREDSYNEQFF. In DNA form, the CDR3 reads TGCAGCGTTGCCGGGAGGGAGGACTCCTACAATGAGCAGTTCTTC.

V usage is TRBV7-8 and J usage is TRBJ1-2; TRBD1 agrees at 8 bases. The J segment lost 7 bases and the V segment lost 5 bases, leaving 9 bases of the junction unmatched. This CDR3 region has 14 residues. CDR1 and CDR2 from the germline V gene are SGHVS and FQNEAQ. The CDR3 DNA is TGTGCCAGCAGCCCTCGGACAGGGCGGGGTGGCTACACCTTC. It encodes CASSPRTGRGGYTF.

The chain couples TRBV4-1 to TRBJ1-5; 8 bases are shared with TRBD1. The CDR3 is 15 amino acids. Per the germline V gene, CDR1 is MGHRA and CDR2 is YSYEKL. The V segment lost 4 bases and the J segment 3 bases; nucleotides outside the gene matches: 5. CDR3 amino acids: CASSPTGAHNQPQHF. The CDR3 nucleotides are TGCGCCAGCAGCCCGACAGGGGCCCACAATCAGCCCCAGCATTTT.

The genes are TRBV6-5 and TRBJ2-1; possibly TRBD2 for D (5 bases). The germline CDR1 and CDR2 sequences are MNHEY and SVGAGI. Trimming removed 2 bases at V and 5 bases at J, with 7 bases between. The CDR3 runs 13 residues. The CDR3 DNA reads TGTGCCAGCAGTTACAGCGGTGACAATGAGCAGTTCTTC. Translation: CASSYSGDNEQFF.

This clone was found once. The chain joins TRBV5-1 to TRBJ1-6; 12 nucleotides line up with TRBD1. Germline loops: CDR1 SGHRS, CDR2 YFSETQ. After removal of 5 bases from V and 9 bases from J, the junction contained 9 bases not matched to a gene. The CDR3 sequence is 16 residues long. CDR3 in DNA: TGCGCCAGCAGAACCGGGACAGGGGGCGAAGCTTCACCCCTCCACTTT. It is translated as CASRTGTGGEASPLHF. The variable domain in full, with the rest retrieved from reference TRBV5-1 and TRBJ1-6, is KAGVTQTPRYLIKTRGQQVTLSCSPISGHRSVSWYQQTPGQGLQFLFEYFSETQRNKGNFPGRFSGRQFSNSRSEMNVSTLELGDSALYLCASRTGTGGEASPLHFGNGTRLTVT.

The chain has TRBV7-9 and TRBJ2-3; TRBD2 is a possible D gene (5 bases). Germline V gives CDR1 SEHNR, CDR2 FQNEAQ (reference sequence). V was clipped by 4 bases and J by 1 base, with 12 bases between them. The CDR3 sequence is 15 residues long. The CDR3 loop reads CASSSLGVRTDTQYF. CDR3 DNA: TGTGCCAGCAGCTCCCTCGGGGTTCGCACAGATACGCAGTATTTT.

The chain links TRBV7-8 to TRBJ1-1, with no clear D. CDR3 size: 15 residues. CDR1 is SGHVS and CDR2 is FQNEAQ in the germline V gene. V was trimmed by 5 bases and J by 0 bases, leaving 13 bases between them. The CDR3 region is CASSPHEGVNTEAFF. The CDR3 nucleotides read TGTGCCAGCAGCCCCCACGAGGGTGTGAACACTGAAGCTTTCTTT. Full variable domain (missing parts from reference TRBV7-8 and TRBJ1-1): GAGVSQSPRYKVAKRGQDVALRCDPISGHVSLFWYQQALGQGPEFLTYFQNEAQLDKSGLPSDRFFAERPEGSVSTLKIQRTQQEDSAVYLCASSPHEGVNTEAFFGQGTRLTVV.

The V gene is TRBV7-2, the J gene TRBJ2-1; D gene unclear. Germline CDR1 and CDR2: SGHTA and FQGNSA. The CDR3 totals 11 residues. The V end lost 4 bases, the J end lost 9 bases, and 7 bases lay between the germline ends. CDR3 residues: CASSSDGEQFF. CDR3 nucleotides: TGTGCCAGCAGCTCAGATGGTGAGCAGTTCTTC.

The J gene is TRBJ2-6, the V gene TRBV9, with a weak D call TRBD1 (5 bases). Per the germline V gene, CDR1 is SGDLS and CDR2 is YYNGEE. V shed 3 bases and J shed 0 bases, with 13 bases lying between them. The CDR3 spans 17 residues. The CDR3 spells CASSAYRPTSGANVLTF. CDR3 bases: TGTGCCAGCAGCGCCTACAGGCCCACCTCTGGGGCCAACGTCCTGACTTTC. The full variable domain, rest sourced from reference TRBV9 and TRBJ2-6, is DSGVTQTPKHLITATGQRVTLRCSPRSGDLSVYWYQQSLDQGLQFLIQYYNGEERAKGNILERFSAQQFPDLHSELNLSSLELGDSALYFCASSAYRPTSGANVLTFGAGSRLTVL.

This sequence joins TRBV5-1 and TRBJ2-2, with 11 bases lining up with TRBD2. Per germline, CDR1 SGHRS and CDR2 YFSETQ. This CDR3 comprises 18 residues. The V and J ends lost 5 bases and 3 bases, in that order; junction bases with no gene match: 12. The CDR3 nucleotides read TGCGCCAGCAGAGGTCTAGGAGGACTAGCGGGTTACACCGGGGAGCTGTTTTTT. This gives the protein CASRGLGGLAGYTGELFF.

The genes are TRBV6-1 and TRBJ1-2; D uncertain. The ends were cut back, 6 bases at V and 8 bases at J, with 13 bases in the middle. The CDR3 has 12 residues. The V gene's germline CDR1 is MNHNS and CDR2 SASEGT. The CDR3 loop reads CASRPQISGYTF. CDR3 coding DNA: TGTGCCAGCAGACCCCAGATTTCCGGCTACACCTTC.

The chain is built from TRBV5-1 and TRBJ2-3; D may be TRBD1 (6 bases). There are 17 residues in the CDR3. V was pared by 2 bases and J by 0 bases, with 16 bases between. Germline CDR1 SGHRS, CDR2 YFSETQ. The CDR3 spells CASSFQMTGASTDTQYF. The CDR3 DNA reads TGCGCCAGCAGCTTCCAGATGACAGGTGCTAGCACAGATACGCAGTATTTT.

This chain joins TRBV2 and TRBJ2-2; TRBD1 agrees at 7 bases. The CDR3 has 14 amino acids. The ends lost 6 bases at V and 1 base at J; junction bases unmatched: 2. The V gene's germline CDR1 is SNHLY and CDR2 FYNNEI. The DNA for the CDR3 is TGTGCCAGCAGCGGGACAGAGAACACCGGGGAGCTGTTTTTT. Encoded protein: CASSGTENTGELFF.

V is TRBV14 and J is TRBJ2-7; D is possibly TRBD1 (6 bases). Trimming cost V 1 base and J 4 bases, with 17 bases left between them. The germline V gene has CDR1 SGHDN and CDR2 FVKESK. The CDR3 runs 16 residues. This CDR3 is CASSQGTARNFYEQYF. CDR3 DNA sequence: TGTGCCAGCAGCCAAGGGACAGCTAGAAACTTTTACGAGCAGTACTTC. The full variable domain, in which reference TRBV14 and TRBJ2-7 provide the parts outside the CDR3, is EAGVTQFPSHSVIEKGQTVTLRCDPISGHDNLYWYRRVMGKEIKFLLHFVKESKQDESGMPNNRFLAERTGGTYSTLKVQPAELEDSGVYFCASSQGTARNFYEQYFGPGTRLTVT.

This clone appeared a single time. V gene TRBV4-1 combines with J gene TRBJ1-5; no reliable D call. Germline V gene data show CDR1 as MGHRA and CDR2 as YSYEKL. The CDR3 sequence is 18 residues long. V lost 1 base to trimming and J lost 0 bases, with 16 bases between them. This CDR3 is CASSQVLITAYSNQPQHF. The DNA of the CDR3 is TGCGCCAGCAGCCAAGTATTGATAACAGCTTATAGCAATCAGCCCCAGCATTTT.

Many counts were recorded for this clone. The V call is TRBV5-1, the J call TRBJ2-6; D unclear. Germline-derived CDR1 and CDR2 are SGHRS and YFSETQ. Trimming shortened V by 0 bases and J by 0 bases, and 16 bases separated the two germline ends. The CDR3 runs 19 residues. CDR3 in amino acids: CASSLADQVIASGANVLTF. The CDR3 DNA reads TGCGCCAGCAGCTTGGCCGACCAAGTAATAGCCTCTGGGGCCAACGTCCTGACTTTC.

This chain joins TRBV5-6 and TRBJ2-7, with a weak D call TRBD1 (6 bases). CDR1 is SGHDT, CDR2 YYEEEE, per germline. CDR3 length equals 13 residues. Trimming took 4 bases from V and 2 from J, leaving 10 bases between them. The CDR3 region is CASSPGTPYEQYF. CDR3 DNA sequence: TGTGCCAGCAGCCCCGGGACACCCTACGAGCAGTACTTC.

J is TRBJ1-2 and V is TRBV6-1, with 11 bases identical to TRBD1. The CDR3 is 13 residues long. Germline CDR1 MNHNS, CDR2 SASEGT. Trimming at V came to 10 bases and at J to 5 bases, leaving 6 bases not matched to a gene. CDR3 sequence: CAILWDRGYGYTF. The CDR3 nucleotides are TGTGCCATCCTGTGGGACAGGGGGTATGGCTACACCTTC.

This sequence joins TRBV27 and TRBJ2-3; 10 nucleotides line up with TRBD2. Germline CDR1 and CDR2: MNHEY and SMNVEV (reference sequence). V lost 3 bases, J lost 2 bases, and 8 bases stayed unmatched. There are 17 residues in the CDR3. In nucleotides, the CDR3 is TGTGCCAGCAGTTTCCATACTAGCGGGGCCACCACAGATACGCAGTATTTT. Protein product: CASSFHTSGATTDTQYF.

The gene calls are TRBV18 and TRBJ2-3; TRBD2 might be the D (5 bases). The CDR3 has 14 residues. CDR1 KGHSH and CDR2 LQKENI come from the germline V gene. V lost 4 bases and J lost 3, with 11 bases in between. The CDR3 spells CASSLSSGTDTQYF. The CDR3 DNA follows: TGTGCCAGCTCACTTAGTTCGGGGACAGATACGCAGTATTTT.

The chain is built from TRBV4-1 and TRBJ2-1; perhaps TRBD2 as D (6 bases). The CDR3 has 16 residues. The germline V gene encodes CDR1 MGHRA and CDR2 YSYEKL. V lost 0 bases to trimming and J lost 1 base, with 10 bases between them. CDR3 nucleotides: TGCGCCAGCAGCCAAGAGCCGGGAGAGTCCTACAATGAGCAGTTCTTC. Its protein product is CASSQEPGESYNEQFF.

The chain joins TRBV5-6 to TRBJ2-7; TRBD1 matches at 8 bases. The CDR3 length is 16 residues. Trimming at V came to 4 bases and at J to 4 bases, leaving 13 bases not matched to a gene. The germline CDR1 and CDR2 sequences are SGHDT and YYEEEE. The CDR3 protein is CASSVRDRPVLYEQYF. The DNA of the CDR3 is TGTGCCAGCAGCGTCCGGGACAGGCCAGTTTTGTACGAGCAGTACTTC.

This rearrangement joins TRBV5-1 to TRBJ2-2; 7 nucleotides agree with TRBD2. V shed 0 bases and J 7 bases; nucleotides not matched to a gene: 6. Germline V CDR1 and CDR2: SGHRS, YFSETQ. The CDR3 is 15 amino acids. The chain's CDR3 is CASSLVAGVDGELFF. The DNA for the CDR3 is TGCGCCAGCAGCTTGGTTGCGGGAGTTGACGGGGAGCTGTTTTTT.

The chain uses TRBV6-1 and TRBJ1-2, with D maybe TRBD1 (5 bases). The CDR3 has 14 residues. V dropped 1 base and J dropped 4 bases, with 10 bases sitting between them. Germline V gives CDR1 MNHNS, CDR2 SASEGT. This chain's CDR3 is CASSEGQSFYGYTF. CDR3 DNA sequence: TGTGCCAGCAGTGAAGGACAGTCTTTCTATGGCTACACCTTC.

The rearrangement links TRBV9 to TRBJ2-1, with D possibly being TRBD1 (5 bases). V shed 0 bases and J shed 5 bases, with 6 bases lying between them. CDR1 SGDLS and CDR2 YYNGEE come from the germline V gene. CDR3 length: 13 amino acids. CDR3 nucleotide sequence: TGTGCCAGCAGCGTAGACAGGAACAATGAGCAGTTCTTC. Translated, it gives CASSVDRNNEQFF.

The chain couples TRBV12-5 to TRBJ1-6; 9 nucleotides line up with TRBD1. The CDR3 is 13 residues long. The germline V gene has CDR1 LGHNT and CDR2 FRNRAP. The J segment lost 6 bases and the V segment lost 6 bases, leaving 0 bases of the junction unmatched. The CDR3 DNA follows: TGTGCTAGTGGGGACAGGGGTAATTCACCCCTCCACTTT. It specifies CASGDRGNSPLHF.

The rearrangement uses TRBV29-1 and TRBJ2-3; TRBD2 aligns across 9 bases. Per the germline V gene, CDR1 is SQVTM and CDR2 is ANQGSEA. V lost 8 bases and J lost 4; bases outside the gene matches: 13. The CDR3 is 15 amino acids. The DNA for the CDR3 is TGCAGCTCCGGGAGTAGCGGGAGTCATGCAGATACGCAGTATTTT. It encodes CSSGSSGSHADTQYF.

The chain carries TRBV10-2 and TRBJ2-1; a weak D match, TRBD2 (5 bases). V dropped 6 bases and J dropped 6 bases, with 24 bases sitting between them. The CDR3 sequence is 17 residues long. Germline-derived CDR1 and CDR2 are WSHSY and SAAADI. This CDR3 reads CASRGEFMGLVVNEQFF. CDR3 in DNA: TGCGCCAGCAGGGGAGAATTCATGGGCCTAGTGGTCAATGAGCAGTTCTTC.

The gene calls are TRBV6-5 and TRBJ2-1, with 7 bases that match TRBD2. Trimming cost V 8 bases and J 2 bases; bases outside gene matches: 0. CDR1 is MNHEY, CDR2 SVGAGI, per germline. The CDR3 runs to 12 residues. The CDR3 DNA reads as TGTGCCAGCGGACTAGCCTACAATGAGCAGTTCTTC. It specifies CASGLAYNEQFF.

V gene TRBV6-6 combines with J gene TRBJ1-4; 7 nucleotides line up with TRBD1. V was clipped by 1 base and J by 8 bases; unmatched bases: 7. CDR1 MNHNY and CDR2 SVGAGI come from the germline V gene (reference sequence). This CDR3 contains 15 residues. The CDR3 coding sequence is TGTGCCAGCAGTTACTGGTTAGGGGGCGAGGAAAAACTGTTTTTT. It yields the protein CASSYWLGGEEKLFF.